This T cell receptor beta chain was recorded in a study of cytomegalovirus exposure and HLA in healthy donors. This clone was recorded once. The antigen is not known. Here immunoSEQ multiplex PCR was the method, and the copy in TCRdb shows in-frame clones only, minus some. The sample includes approximately 270,000 clones, roughly 87% of them seen just once. Germline assignment: CDR1 PRHDT and CDR2 FYEKMQ (reference sequence). CDR3 length equals 16 residues. J gave up 2 bases and V 4 bases, and 8 bases lay outside the gene matches. The study drew the donors from its approximately 120-subject validation cohort, separate from the approximately 700-subject first cohort. Notes on the study in general: The CMV antigen specificity of a few CMV-associated chains was confirmed through in vitro analysis. Per published reports, the classifier diagnosed cytomegalovirus status with high specificity and sensitivity.

The clonotype originates from a man between 18 and 29 years old in good health and CMV-seropositive. The sequenced material came from PBMCs. V and J are TRBV13 and TRBJ2-3; 8 nucleotides line up with TRBD2. The CDR3 DNA is TGTGCCAGCAGCTCCAAAAAAGCGGGAGACACAGATACGCAGTATTTT. It translates to CASSSKKAGDTDTQYF.